This entry is about one T cell receptor beta chain. Ten or more counts support this clonotype. The clone's antigen remains unknown. It has no much larger one-base neighbor in the sample; base qualities were not kept. These data come from a study of regulatory T cells in long-lasting Graves disease (dated by TCRdb to the early 2020s). About the full investigation: In the newly diagnosed Graves' disease group, patients had been taking antithyroid drugs for less than 3 months. This study used TCR sequencing and RNA sequencing of peripheral blood to compare persistent Graves' disease patients against newly diagnosed Graves' disease patients. The study was registered as a clinical trial and conducted in China. A total of about 35 samples underwent TCR sequencing, from some 13 patients with persistent Graves' disease and 20 or so patients with newly diagnosed Graves' disease. Results and caveats for the whole study, not just this receptor: Persistent patients shared more public clonotypes among themselves (under 3,000) than newly diagnosed patients did (about 1,000). The authors noted that the small sample size was a limitation that may lower accuracy. Peripheral blood alone was examined, since thyroid tissue, which constituted the primary lesion, could not be accessed. Compared with newly diagnosed patients, persistent Graves' disease patients had lower TCR Shannon entropy and fewer highly expanded clones, which suggests clonal expansion. Sequencing and analysis were restricted to the TCR beta chain.

Libraries were made using multiplex PCR. The listed sequencing device is Illumina HiSeq 4000. TCR beta libraries were built with iRepertoire HTBI primers and Arm-PCR amplification of CDR3 regions. Before sequencing, the PCR products went through gel purification. Per the original workflow: Across samples, 62 TRBV and 13 to 15 TRBJ segments were identified and used for gene usage analysis of CDR3 amino acid clonotypes. COPE and FqMerger were used to merge filtered high-quality paired reads into contigs. BLAST was used to align contigs to IMGT TRBV, TRBD and TRBJ reference genes, and CDR3 was defined according to IMGT. Highly expanded clones were defined as clonotypes with a frequency above 0.1%. Shannon entropy was used to measure repertoire diversity, and the Gini coefficient was used to measure V-J evenness. Public clonotypes were defined as clonotypes shared by more than one individual. Using fastp trimming at Q25 and MiXCR clonotype assembly, TCRdb reanalyzed the public sequencing data and kept in-frame beta chains. Each CDR3 protein gets just one entry, which takes the most common genes and DNA from the rows behind it. The authors' filters were not applied to this entry. This sample gives about 400,000 distinct CDR3 sequences in total; about 15% of them show up just once. In total, the top ten clones hold about 8.3% of the sample.

Explained via the paper, the time point label denotes: newly diagnosed GD, antithyroid drugs for less than 3 months. For both TCR sequencing and RNA sequencing, RNA was extracted from PBMCs in TRIzol. The diagnosis of Graves' disease followed American Thyroid Association guidelines. Patients for the study were recruited at an endocrinology department in Xi'an, China. From each patient, around 9 milliliters of peripheral blood was collected into an EDTA anticoagulant tube. Ficoll Paque Plus density gradient separation was used to isolate PBMCs, and no further T cell sorting was done. An Agilent 2100 Bioanalyzer and agarose gel were used to assess RNA quality, and a NanoDrop 2000 was used to measure RNA concentration. The data also belong to a second study, concerning T cells in Graves' hyperthyroidism and ophthalmopathy. The second study reports: A patient counted as having stable Graves' hyperthyroidism if no progression to ophthalmopathy occurred over 18 months of follow-up. The hyperthyroidism patients were between 18 and 65 years old and newly diagnosed, with a disease duration of less than 2 months. Exclusion was applied to patients with uncontrolled infections, other autoimmune diseases, pregnancy or lactation. Diagnoses were based on clinical symptoms, serum thyroxine and TRAb, thyroid ultrasound and orbital computed tomography. The first round of RT-PCR for the TCR CDR3 was performed with the HTBI primer set and the Qiagen OneStep RT-PCR kit. Blood samples also contained most of the expanded thyroid clonotypes (frequency above 0.001), which suggests that blood repertoires may reflect thyroid immune responses. In cross-validation, a model built on a 13 V-J signature told ophthalmopathy apart from stable hyperthyroidism with approximately 91% sensitivity and about 81% specificity, and in testing the same model reached 80%/75%. In validation, the model predicted progression to ophthalmopathy with 65% to 71% sensitivity and approximately 78% specificity, a median of around six months before onset. A discovery cohort of about 100 patients, roughly 45 with Graves' ophthalmopathy and approximately 60 with stable Graves' hyperthyroidism, was used to find distinguishing TCR V-J signatures. Prospective prediction of ophthalmopathy was tested in an independent validation cohort consisting of some 18 hyperthyroidism patients and more than 15 patients who later progressed to ophthalmopathy. The 80 to 100 discovery patients were randomly divided into training and test sets at a 7:3 ratio. Thyroid tissue and blood T-cell repertoires from about six Graves' hyperthyroidism patients were also compared in the study. Following sampling, methimazole starting at 30 mg daily was given to hyperthyroidism patients, and high-dose intravenous methylprednisolone was given to ophthalmopathy patients. Libraries were constructed in a second round of multiplex PCR, after which size selection and purification were performed. Sequencing of the libraries was done on an Illumina HiSeq2000 using paired-end 100 bp reads. SOAPnuke was used to process the raw data, with reads discarded if the reads contained adapters or uncalled bases, had a mean Phred below 15, or lacked an exact constant-primer or identifier match. High-quality paired reads were merged with COPE v1.2.5, and unique nucleotide sequences were defined as clonotypes. Clonotypes were aligned to IMGT TRBV, TRBD and TRBJ reference segments using MiTCR v1.1. The analysis was restricted to V-J combinations with a frequency above 0.0001, which together covered about 99% of the repertoires. The TCS score was defined as F50 (clonal expansion) divided by E x V (chaos), with BLOSUM62-based TCRdist calculated between CDR3 peptides within each V-J. Welch's t-statistics and random forest reduced around 510 V-J features to 10 to 15, which were used in a naive Bayes classifier (R e1071). Sample size was not statistically predetermined, and blinding of investigators to group allocation was not performed. The paper reports TCR Vbeta CDR3 sequencing of more than 120 peripheral blood samples: 43 ophthalmopathy, some 80 hyperthyroidism and approximately 17 progressor patients.

The sequence derives from a woman between 40 and 55 years old with Graves disease. Donor details come from another sample of the same person, matched by shared clones. Specimen: peripheral blood mononuclear cells (PBMCs), collected at new diagnosis, from a patient treated with antithyroid drugs.

The DNA sequence is as follows: TGTGCCAGCAGTTACACCGACAGGGCTGAGCAGTTCTTC. Its protein is CASSYTDRAEQFF. The chain is made from TRBV6-2 or TRBV6-3 and TRBJ2-1, and 7 junctional nucleotides match TRBD1. The CDR3 goes from the cysteine to the phenylalanine over 13 residues. Of all the DNA, just the CDR3 is kept, 39 bases in frame from base 1. CDR1 and CDR2 are read off the germline V gene as MNHEY and SVGEGT. Trimming leaves V shorter by 2 bases and J shorter by 9 bases, with the junction holding 4 bases beyond the gene matches.